This T cell receptor (beta chain) was retrieved from a study of tumor-infiltrating lymphocytes in localized non-small cell lung cancer. Across the whole study: Resected tumor was paired with non-adjacent uninvolved lung from the same patient.

Whole-study findings and limits: IM1 and IM2 tumors showed no difference in T-cell fraction. Tumors had more T cell infiltration than uninvolved lung, per TCRbeta sequencing and CD3 counts. Different pieces of the same tissue went to different assays, confounding technical variation with intratumor heterogeneity.

To note about this clone: Antigen unknown.

Measured with immunoSEQ multiplex PCR; TCRdb has only the in-frame clones, and not every one. Of roughly 20,000 clones in the sample, 60% to 80% were seen once. Sequencing was carried out using lung tumor tissue. This receptor was taken from a human donor with non-small cell lung cancer.

Here the CDR3 reads CASSAGTSGTYEQYF. Written as DNA, the CDR3 is TGTGCCAGCAGTGCGGGGACTAGCGGCACCTACGAGCAGTACTTC. The chain joins TRBV6-1 to TRBJ2-7, with TRBD2 identical over 11 bases. CDR3 length: 15 residues. V shed 4 bases, J shed 2 bases, and the junction held 4 bases outside the gene matches. Germline V gives CDR1 MNHNS, CDR2 SASEGT.